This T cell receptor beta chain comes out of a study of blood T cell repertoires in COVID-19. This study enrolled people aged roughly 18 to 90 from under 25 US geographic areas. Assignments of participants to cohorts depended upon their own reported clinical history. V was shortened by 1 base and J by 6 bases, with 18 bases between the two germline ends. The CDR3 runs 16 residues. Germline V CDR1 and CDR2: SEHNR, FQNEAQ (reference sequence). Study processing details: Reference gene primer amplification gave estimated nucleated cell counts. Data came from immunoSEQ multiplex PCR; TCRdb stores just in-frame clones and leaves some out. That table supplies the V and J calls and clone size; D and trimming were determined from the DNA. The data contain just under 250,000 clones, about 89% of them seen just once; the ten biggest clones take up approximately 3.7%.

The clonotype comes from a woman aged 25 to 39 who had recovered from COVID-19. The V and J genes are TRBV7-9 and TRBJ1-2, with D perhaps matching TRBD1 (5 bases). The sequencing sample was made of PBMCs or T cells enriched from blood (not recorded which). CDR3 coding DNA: TGTGCCAGCAGCTTAGTAGGTTCGGGGGTGGACGATGGCTACACCTTC. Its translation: CASSLVGSGVDDGYTF.